Listed below are T cell receptor beta chains from one sample, sequenced in a study of human T cells and chemical hapten exposure. In TCRdb, the 5' RACE reads were re-called with MiXCR into one record per CDR3 protein. Of 81,000 or so distinct CDR3 sequences in the sample, roughly 8.4% were seen once. These receptors all stem from a male donor in good health. Both conserved end residues are part of each CDR3.

J	V	CDR3
TRBJ1-1	TRBV20-1	CSARGVGGTEAFF
TRBJ1-5	TRBV28	CASTPGGAGQQPQHF
TRBJ2-5	TRBV4-1	CASSQVRTQETQYF
TRBJ2-1	TRBV2	CASSPRGGVYNEQFF
TRBJ2-3	TRBV12-5	CASGLVVPVSTDTQYF
TRBJ1-1	TRBV9	CASGTGGAGTEAFF
TRBJ2-1	TRBV7-9	CASSNSSGRTYNEQFF
TRBJ1-4	TRBV29-1	CSVYQGAQVEKLFF
TRBJ2-1	TRBV6-2/TRBV6-3	CASTIDRSYNEQFF
TRBJ2-4	TRBV11-2	CASSPFPGGGLGKNIQYF
TRBJ2-7	TRBV5-6	CASSRVKDHEQYF
TRBJ1-5	TRBV5-1	CASSLEINQPQHF
TRBJ2-1	TRBV7-9	CASSLDYREQFF
TRBJ1-2	TRBV29-1	CSVEMTGENYGYTF
TRBJ2-5	TRBV7-9	CASSPGQGQTRETQYF
TRBJ1-6	TRBV25-1	CASRKETVDSPLHF
TRBJ1-2	TRBV12-5	CASGRGQGDLYGYTF
TRBJ1-1	TRBV2	CASSRDSPMNTEAFF
TRBJ1-1	TRBV7-9	CASRAQGGMNTEAFF
TRBJ2-7	TRBV6-1	CASGNKGEQYF
TRBJ2-1	TRBV13	CASSRRSSYNEQFF
TRBJ2-7	TRBV29-1	CSVEGQGLYEQYF
TRBJ2-2	TRBV12-3/TRBV12-4	CASSLRRGEVGGELFF
TRBJ2-3	TRBV4-2	CASSQEWGGRGTDTQYF
TRBJ2-2	TRBV2	CASSEVGAGELFF
TRBJ2-3	TRBV7-9	CASSLVPGTSGGSAYTDTQYF
TRBJ1-1	TRBV11-2	CASRFAVDTEAFF
TRBJ2-7	TRBV20-1	CSAGQGHDYEQYF
TRBJ2-7	TRBV7-2	CASSLAGGIYEQYF
TRBJ2-5	TRBV7-9	CASSLDGGGAETQYF
TRBJ1-5	TRBV6-2/TRBV6-3	CASTQGAGGIQPQHF
TRBJ2-7	TRBV18	CAEFDRAYEQYF
TRBJ1-2	TRBV20-1	CSASGGHVGYTF
TRBJ1-1	TRBV9	CASTPYDSWTEAFF
TRBJ2-3	TRBV5-1	CASSLAGGAAPDTQYF
TRBJ1-2	TRBV5-1	CASSLATASVAGYTF
TRBJ1-6	TRBV12-3/TRBV12-4	CASRGQGTSPLHF
TRBJ1-2	TRBV4-1	CASSQGTQVAPLYGYTF
TRBJ2-1	TRBV7-9	CASSLGANEQFF
TRBJ2-7	TRBV11-2	CASSFTSGREQYF
TRBJ1-4	TRBV15	CATSIGGDRTYEKLFF
TRBJ2-7	TRBV12-3/TRBV12-4	CASSLAGERHEQYF
TRBJ2-4	TRBV5-6	CASSTEIGEKAKNIQYF
TRBJ2-3	TRBV9	CASSVVGGSTDTQYF
TRBJ2-5	TRBV5-6	CASSQKFQETQYF
TRBJ2-3	TRBV6-2/TRBV6-3	CASSYSPGNTDTQYF
TRBJ2-1	TRBV12-3/TRBV12-4	CASSLALLAPYNEQFF
TRBJ2-1	TRBV12-3/TRBV12-4	CASRGRDSNNEQFF
TRBJ2-1	TRBV6-2/TRBV6-3	CASSPPGPRPARTYNEQFF
TRBJ2-3	TRBV18	CASSPPGLAGGKDTQYF
TRBJ1-4	TRBV4-1	CASSRTGNLEKLFF
TRBJ1-6	TRBV15	CATSPGNSPLHF
TRBJ2-7	TRBV20-1	CSARDRDRGSYEQYF
TRBJ1-1	TRBV6-6	CASSYRDPNTEAFF
TRBJ2-7	TRBV25-1	CASSEWGGTNYEQYF